The following is a T cell receptor (beta chain) sequence with its context. The germline gives CDR1 LNHDA, CDR2 SQIVND (reference sequence). V shed 5 bases and J shed 2 bases, with 19 bases lying between them. The CDR3 has 16 amino acids. This sample is part of a study of Graves' ophthalmopathy and Graves' hyperthyroidism. Amplified TCR beta CDR3 regions were obtained using RNA transcripts as template. First-round RT-PCR used HTBI primers; second-round multiplex PCR followed. Each CDR3 protein gets one entry after TCRdb re-called the multiplex PCR reads with MiXCR. Counted here are fewer than 400,000 distinct CDR3 sequences, about 17% occurring once; the ten biggest clones make up roughly 1.5%.

The source of this sequence is a woman aged 18-30 years with Graves' ophthalmopathy. The rearrangement joins TRBV19 to TRBJ2-7; tentatively, D is TRBD1 or TRBD2 (5 bases each). Input material: peripheral blood. CDR3 in amino acids: CASSLNSGTVTYEQYF. The CDR3 region has the DNA TGTGCCAGTAGTCTAAACTCCGGGACGGTTACCTACGAGCAGTACTTC.